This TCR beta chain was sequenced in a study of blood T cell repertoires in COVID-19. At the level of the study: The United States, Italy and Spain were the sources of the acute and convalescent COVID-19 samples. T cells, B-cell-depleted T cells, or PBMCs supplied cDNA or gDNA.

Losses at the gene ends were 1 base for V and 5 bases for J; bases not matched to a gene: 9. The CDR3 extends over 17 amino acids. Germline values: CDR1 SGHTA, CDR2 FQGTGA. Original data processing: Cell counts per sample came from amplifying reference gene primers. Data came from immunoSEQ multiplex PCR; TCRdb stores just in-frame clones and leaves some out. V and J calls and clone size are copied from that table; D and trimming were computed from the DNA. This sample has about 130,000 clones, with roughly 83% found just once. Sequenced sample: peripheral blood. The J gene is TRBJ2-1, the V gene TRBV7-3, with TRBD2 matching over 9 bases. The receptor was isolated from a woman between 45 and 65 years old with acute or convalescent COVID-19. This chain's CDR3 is CASSLISPGLAHNEQFF. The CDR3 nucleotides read TGTGCCAGCAGCTTAATTTCTCCGGGACTAGCACACAATGAGCAGTTCTTC.